The entry that follows covers one TCR beta chain sequence. Its antigen is currently unknown. This record comes from a study of cytomegalovirus exposure and HLA in healthy donors. At the level of the study: Earlier work reported 90 million to 120 million unique TCR beta sequences from 180 million or so T cells.

Study-wide points: Association with HLA alleles at 0.05 false discovery rate was found for roughly 17,000 TCR beta sequences in a later analysis. The CMV antigen specificity of a few CMV-associated chains was confirmed through in vitro analysis.

In germline, CDR1 is ENHRY, CDR2 SYGVKD. CDR3 length: 12 amino acids. V gave up 3 bases and J gave up 2 bases, with 3 bases separating them. The PCR employed 60 Vbeta primers together with 13 Jbeta primers. Clones were read by immunoSEQ multiplex PCR, and TCRdb kept only the in-frame ones, dropping some. The sample totals approximately 75,000 clones. Everyone who donated was a healthy bone marrow donor. The specimen sequenced was PBMCs. The chain couples TRBV10-3 to TRBJ2-3; D remains unclear. This TCR was sampled from a man aged 35 to 55 in good health and CMV-seronegative. This CDR3 is CAISDYTDTQYF. DNA for the CDR3: TGTGCCATCAGTGATTACACAGATACGCAGTATTTT.